Following are 13 T cell receptor beta chains from one sample sequenced in a study of cytomegalovirus exposure and HLA in healthy donors (dated 2017 in TCRdb). The method was the immunoSEQ multiplex PCR assay. A mixture of 60 forward primers for TCR Vbeta segments and 13 reverse primers for TCR Jbeta segments was used in the multiplex PCR. TCRdb obtained this table from immuneACCESS and retained in-frame rearrangements with V and J assigned. These tables miss some clones; where compared with another copy, unresolved V genes account for less than half of the shortfall, and the remainder is unexplained. This sample comprises 160,000 or so clones, around four fifths of them detected only once. The ten top clones hold about 1.3% of the sample. The specimen sequenced was PBMCs. Source of these receptors: a male donor in good health and CMV-seronegative.

The rearrangement joins TRBV7-8 to TRBJ1-1; D possibly corresponds to TRBD1 (5 bases). Germline lookup yields CDR1 SGHVS and CDR2 FQNEAQ. CDR3 length: 14 amino acids. V lost 3 bases and J lost 4, with 12 bases in between. The CDR3 DNA reads as TGTGCCAGCAGCTTTTCAGGGATTAGCACTGAAGCTTTCTTT. Translating it yields CASSFSGISTEAFF.

This rearrangement joins TRBV5-1 to TRBJ1-1; D is perhaps TRBD1 (5 bases). The CDR3 is 16 amino acids. Trimming shortened V by 4 bases and J by 6 bases, and 22 bases separated the two germline ends. Germline CDR1 reads SGHRS; CDR2 reads YFSETQ. For the CDR3, the DNA is TGCGCCAGCAGCCAGCGGGTGGGACTCGGGGGTTCTGAAGCTTTCTTT. Translation: CASSQRVGLGGSEAFF.

This chain links TRBV7-7 with TRBJ2-5; TRBD2 aligns across 7 bases. The CDR3 is made up of 15 amino acids. Germline CDR1 and CDR2: SSHAT and FNYEAQ (reference sequence). With 2 bases clipped from V and 5 bases from J, the junction kept 8 bases outside the gene matches. CDR3 loop: CASSLSVASGETQYF. CDR3 nucleotides: TGTGCCAGCAGCTTAAGTGTCGCTAGCGGCGAGACCCAGTACTTC.

The V call is TRBV7-9, the J call TRBJ2-7; 10 bases agree with TRBD1. V gave up 5 bases and J gave up 7 bases; unmatched junction bases: 11. The CDR3 loop spans 15 amino acids. Per the germline V gene, CDR1 is SEHNR and CDR2 is FQNEAQ (reference sequence). CDR3 coding DNA: TGTGCCAGCAGCCAAACCGGGACAGGGGTGGTTGAGCAGTACTTC. It is translated as CASSQTGTGVVEQYF. Full variable domain (outside the CDR3, taken from reference TRBV7-9 and TRBJ2-7): DTGVSQNPRHKITKRGQNVTFRCDPISEHNRLYWYRQTLGQGPEFLTYFQNEAQLEKSRLLSDRFSAERPKGSFSTLEIQRTEQGDSAMYLCASSQTGTGVVEQYFGPGTRLTVT.

The V and J genes are TRBV4-1 and TRBJ1-4; possibly TRBD1 for D (5 bases). V was pared by 1 base and J by 0 bases, with 6 bases between. The CDR3 contains 15 residues. Germline V gives CDR1 MGHRA, CDR2 YSYEKL. The CDR3 nucleotides are TGCGCCAGCAGCCAAGGACAGTCAACTAATGAAAAACTGTTTTTT. Encoded protein: CASSQGQSTNEKLFF.

In this sample, this clone turned up a few times. This chain links TRBV4-2 with TRBJ2-2; D unclear. Germline-derived CDR1 and CDR2 are LGHNA and YNFKEQ. The length of the CDR3 is 14 residues. Trimming removed 0 bases from V and 5 bases from J, with 7 bases in between. The CDR3 DNA reads TGTGCCAGCAGCCAAGATCCCAGTACCGGGGAGCTGTTTTTT. Translation gives CASSQDPSTGELFF.

This sequence joins TRBV5-1 and TRBJ2-2, with D possibly matching TRBD2 (5 bases). V was cut by 1 base and J by 7 bases, with 8 bases left in between. The CDR3 covers 13 residues. Germline V gives CDR1 SGHRS, CDR2 YFSETQ. CDR3 protein: CASSLRGNGELFF. CDR3 in DNA: TGCGCCAGCAGCTTGAGAGGGAACGGGGAGCTGTTTTTT. Variable domain in full (rest from reference TRBV5-1 and TRBJ2-2): KAGVTQTPRYLIKTRGQQVTLSCSPISGHRSVSWYQQTPGQGLQFLFEYFSETQRNKGNFPGRFSGRQFSNSRSEMNVSTLELGDSALYLCASSLRGNGELFFGEGSRLTVL.

The rearrangement joins TRBV19 to TRBJ1-6; no firm D call. The CDR3 has 15 amino acids. V lost 6 bases and J 5 bases, leaving 14 bases between the germline ends. Germline V gene lookup returns CDR1 LNHDA and CDR2 SQIVND (reference sequence). CDR3 sequence (DNA): TGTGCCAGTAGGGTTCTGGGCCAGGATAATTCACCCCTCCACTTT. It yields the protein CASRVLGQDNSPLHF.

The V and J genes are TRBV2 and TRBJ2-2; D not resolved. The CDR3 spans 14 residues. V was cut by 2 bases and J by 4 bases, with 8 bases left in between. CDR1 is SNHLY and CDR2 is FYNNEI in the germline V gene. The CDR3 sequence: CASSEQALTGELFF. As DNA, the CDR3 is TGTGCCAGCAGTGAACAGGCCCTCACCGGGGAGCTGTTTTTT. The full variable domain, completed using reference TRBV2 and TRBJ2-2, is EPEVTQTPSHQVTQMGQEVILRCVPISNHLYFYWYRQILGQKVEFLVSFYNNEISEKSEIFDDQFSVERPDGSNFTLKIRSTKLEDSAMYFCASSEQALTGELFFGEGSRLTVL.

The rearrangement uses TRBV19 and TRBJ2-7, with TRBD1 as a possible D gene (6 bases). The CDR3 is made up of 15 amino acids. The germline gives CDR1 LNHDA, CDR2 SQIVND (reference sequence). V gave up 3 bases and J gave up 4 bases, with 16 bases separating them. CDR3 in DNA: TGTGCCAGTAGTATCGTACCGGGACAAGATTACGAGCAGTACTTC. Encoded protein: CASSIVPGQDYEQYF.

This rearrangement joins TRBV4-3 to TRBJ1-5; D perhaps matches TRBD1 (5 bases). Germline CDR1 LGHNA, CDR2 YSLEER. This CDR3 has 18 residues. Trimming cost V 7 bases and J 1 base, with 23 bases left between them. The CDR3 is CASNPGSLGARSNQPQHF. CDR3 in DNA: TGCGCCAGCAACCCAGGGTCGTTAGGGGCGCGGAGCAATCAGCCCCAGCATTTT.

The rearrangement links TRBV7-3 to TRBJ2-3, with 9 bases aligning to TRBD2. The CDR3 totals 14 residues. Germline loops: CDR1 SGHTA, CDR2 FQGTGA. The J segment lost 10 bases and the V segment lost 2 bases, leaving 7 bases of the junction unmatched. CDR3 sequence (DNA): TGTGCCAGCAGCTTATCGGCTAGCGGGGACCCGCAGTATTTT. Amino acids: CASSLSASGDPQYF.

This chain joins TRBV19 and TRBJ1-5; D is possibly TRBD1 (6 bases). Looked up from germline, CDR1 is LNHDA and CDR2 is SQIVND (reference sequence). CDR3 length equals 16 residues. V gave up 2 bases and J gave up 3 bases, with 14 bases separating them. CDR3 bases: TGTGCCAGTAGTATACAGGGGACCGCTTTCAATCAGCCCCAGCATTTT. Translating gives CASSIQGTAFNQPQHF.